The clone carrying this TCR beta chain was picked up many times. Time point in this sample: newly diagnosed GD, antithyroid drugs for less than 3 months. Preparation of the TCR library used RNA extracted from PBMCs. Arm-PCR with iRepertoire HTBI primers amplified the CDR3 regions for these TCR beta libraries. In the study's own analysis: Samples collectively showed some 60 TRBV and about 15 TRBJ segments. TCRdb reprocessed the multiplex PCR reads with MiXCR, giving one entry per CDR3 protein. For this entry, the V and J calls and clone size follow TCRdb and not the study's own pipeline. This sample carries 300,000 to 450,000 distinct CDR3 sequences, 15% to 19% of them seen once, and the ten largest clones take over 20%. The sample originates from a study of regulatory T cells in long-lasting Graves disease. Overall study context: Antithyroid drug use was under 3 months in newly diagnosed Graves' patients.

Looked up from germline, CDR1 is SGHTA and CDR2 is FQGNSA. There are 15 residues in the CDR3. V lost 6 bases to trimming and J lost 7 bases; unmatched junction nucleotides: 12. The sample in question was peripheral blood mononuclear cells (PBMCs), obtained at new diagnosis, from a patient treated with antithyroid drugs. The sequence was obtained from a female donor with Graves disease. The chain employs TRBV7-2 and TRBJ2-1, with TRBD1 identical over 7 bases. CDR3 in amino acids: CASSSIGRGQNEQFF. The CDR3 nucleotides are TGTGCCAGCAGTTCGATCGGTAGGGGACAGAATGAGCAGTTCTTC.